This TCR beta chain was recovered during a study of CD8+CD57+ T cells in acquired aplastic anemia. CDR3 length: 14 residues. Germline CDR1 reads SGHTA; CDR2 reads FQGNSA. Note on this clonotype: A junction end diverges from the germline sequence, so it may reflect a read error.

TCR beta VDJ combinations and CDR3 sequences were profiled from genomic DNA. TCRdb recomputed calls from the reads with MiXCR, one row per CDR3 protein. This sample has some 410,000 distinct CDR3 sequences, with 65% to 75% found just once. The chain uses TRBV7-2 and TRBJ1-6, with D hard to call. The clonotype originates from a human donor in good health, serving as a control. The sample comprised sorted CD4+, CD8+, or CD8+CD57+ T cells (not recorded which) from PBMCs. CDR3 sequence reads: CASSLGRNTEALFF. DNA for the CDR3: TGTGCCAGCAGCTTAGGCAGGAACACTGAAGCCCTCTTTTTT.